A single sample gave rise to the 21 T cell receptor beta chains below, sequenced in a study of regulatory T cells in long-lasting Graves disease. TCR beta libraries were built with iRepertoire HTBI primers and Arm-PCR of CDR3 regions. TCRdb recomputed calls from the multiplex PCR reads with MiXCR, one row per CDR3 protein. The repertoire holds 410,000 or so distinct CDR3 sequences, with around 14% as singletons. Time point reported: newly diagnosed GD, antithyroid drugs for less than 3 months. Generation of the TCR library employed RNA extracted from PBMCs. This sample was shared with a second study, whose subject was T cells in Graves' hyperthyroidism and ophthalmopathy.

The source was peripheral blood mononuclear cells (PBMCs), collected at new diagnosis, from a patient treated with antithyroid drugs. These TCRs come from a woman aged 25 to 39 with Graves disease.

This clonotype was seen many times. V and J are TRBV19 and TRBJ1-2; D is uncertain. Between the trimmed V and J ends, which lost 3 bases and 6 bases, there was a span of 14 bases. Germline-derived CDR1 and CDR2 are LNHDA and SQIVND (reference sequence). The CDR3 is 14 amino acids. This chain's CDR3 is CASSMGNSPDGYTF. CDR3 nucleotide sequence: TGTGCCAGTAGTATGGGCAACAGTCCGGATGGCTACACCTTC.

The chain joins TRBV12-3 or TRBV12-4 to TRBJ2-2, with 8 bases matching TRBD1. V was clipped by 5 bases and J by 4 bases; unmatched bases: 6. There are 15 residues in the CDR3. As DNA, the CDR3 is TGTGCCAGCAGTCCGGACAGGGCGTCCACCGGGGAGCTGTTTTTT. It is translated as CASSPDRASTGELFF.

On this clonotype: A read error may be the cause here, since a much bigger clone is one base away. V gene TRBV6-2 or TRBV6-3 combines with J gene TRBJ2-1; TRBD2 agrees at 8 bases. The CDR3 runs to 16 residues. Germline V CDR1 and CDR2: MNHEY, SVGEGT. The CDR3, as DNA: TGTGCCCGCAGTGAAGCGTCGGGAGGGCCTCTCTATGAGCAGTTCTTC. This gives the protein CARSEASGGPLYEQFF.

This clonotype showed up just a few times. The chain combines TRBV9 with TRBJ1-1, with D perhaps matching TRBD1 (5 bases). V was clipped by 0 bases and J by 6 bases, with 15 bases between them. The CDR3 extends over 15 amino acids. The germline V gene encodes CDR1 SGDLS and CDR2 YYNGEE. This CDR3 is CASSVVGGGDSEAFF. The CDR3 nucleotides are TGTGCCAGCAGCGTAGTCGGGGGGGGGGATTCTGAAGCTTTCTTT.

As for this clonotype: One end of the junction is discordant with germline, which a read error may explain. The chain employs TRBV7-9 and TRBJ2-2; 8 nucleotides match TRBD1. This CDR3 has 16 amino acids. Germline V gene lookup returns CDR1 SEHNR and CDR2 FQNEAQ (reference sequence). The CDR3 nucleotides read TGTGCCGGCAGCTACCCCGGACAGGGACGCACCGGGGAGCTGTTTTTT. It encodes CAGSYPGQGRTGELFF.

The V gene is TRBV5-1, the J gene TRBJ2-5; D perhaps matches TRBD1 (6 bases). Trimming took 2 bases from V and 1 from J, leaving 9 bases between them. The CDR3 is 14 residues long. Germline loops: CDR1 SGHRS, CDR2 YFSETQ. The chain's CDR3 is CASSLGQPQETQYF. CDR3 bases: TGCGCCAGCAGCTTAGGACAGCCCCAAGAGACCCAGTACTTC. The full variable domain, completed using reference TRBV5-1 and TRBJ2-5, is KAGVTQTPRYLIKTRGQQVTLSCSPISGHRSVSWYQQTPGQGLQFLFEYFSETQRNKGNFPGRFSGRQFSNSRSEMNVSTLELGDSALYLCASSLGQPQETQYFGPGTRLLVL.

This clonotype was seen at least ten times. The chain is built from TRBV5-1 and TRBJ2-5; no clear D. The CDR3 has 15 amino acids. CDR1 and CDR2 (germline): SGHRS, YFSETQ. Between the trimmed V and J ends, which lost 1 base and 5 bases, there was a span of 15 bases. CDR3 in amino acids: CASSLMRNNPETQYF. CDR3 nucleotides: TGCGCCAGCAGCTTGATGAGGAATAACCCCGAGACCCAGTACTTC.

This clonotype was counted only a few times. The rearrangement uses TRBV27 and TRBJ2-7, with 7 bases identical to TRBD1. Trimming removed 1 base from V and 2 bases from J; junction bases left unmatched: 5. The CDR3 length is 15 residues. The germline V gene has CDR1 MNHEY and CDR2 SMNVEV (reference sequence). The CDR3 here is CASSLFGTAPYEQYF. The CDR3 region has the DNA TGTGCCAGCAGTTTATTCGGGACAGCCCCCTACGAGCAGTACTTC.

In its sample, this clonotype was seen many times. The chain is built from TRBV30 and TRBJ1-1; D remains unclear. Germline values: CDR1 GTSNPN, CDR2 SVGIG (reference sequence). The CDR3 length is 14 residues. Trimming removed 2 bases at V and 7 bases at J, with 17 bases between. The chain's CDR3 is CAWSSPRHLLEAFF. Here the CDR3 DNA reads TGTGCCTGGAGTTCCCCCAGACACCTCCTTGAAGCTTTCTTT.

A remark on this clonotype: One base away lies a much larger clone, so this may be a sequencing read error. The gene calls are TRBV2 and TRBJ2-5; 7 bases agree with TRBD2. This CDR3 contains 16 residues. From germline, CDR1 is SNHLY and CDR2 FYNNEI. CDR3 nucleotide sequence: TGTGCCACCAGTGATTTCCCAGCGGGAAGGGGAGAGACCCAGTACTTC. Encoded protein: CATSDFPAGRGETQYF.

This clonotype came up many times. This chain joins TRBV4-2 and TRBJ1-1; tentatively, D is TRBD1 (5 bases). V lost 0 bases and J lost 6, with 17 bases in between. The germline CDR1 and CDR2 sequences are LGHNA and YNFKEQ. The CDR3 is 16 amino acids. CDR3 region: CASSQDGSGARAEAFF. CDR3 DNA: TGTGCCAGCAGCCAAGATGGTAGCGGGGCGCGGGCTGAAGCTTTCTTT.

The V and J genes are TRBV30 and TRBJ2-2; D unclear. Germline loops: CDR1 GTSNPN, CDR2 SVGIG (reference sequence). There are 15 residues in the CDR3. Trimming pared 5 bases from V and 0 bases from J, leaving 13 bases between. CDR3 residues: CAWAAGAANTGELFF. CDR3 in DNA: TGTGCCTGGGCGGCCGGCGCAGCGAACACCGGGGAGCTGTTTTTT.

Many counts were recorded for this clonotype. The chain employs TRBV20-1 and TRBJ2-3; D is uncertain. Germline V gives CDR1 DFQATT, CDR2 SNEGSKA (reference sequence). The CDR3 spans 12 residues. In DNA form, the CDR3 reads TGCAGCCTCGGTGGTTCATTGGATACGCAGTATTTT. It is translated as CSLGGSLDTQYF.

V gene TRBV12-3 or TRBV12-4 combines with J gene TRBJ1-2, with 8 positions matching TRBD1. CDR3 length equals 13 residues. Losses at the gene ends were 7 bases for V and 6 bases for J; bases not matched to a gene: 7. In DNA form, the CDR3 reads TGTGCCAGCACCCCCGGACAGGGCAATGGCTACACCTTC. Amino acids: CASTPGQGNGYTF.

The V gene is TRBV30, the J gene TRBJ2-3, with unresolved D. Germline-derived CDR1 and CDR2 are GTSNPN and SVGIG (reference sequence). Trimming removed 2 bases from V and 11 bases from J, with 11 bases in between. This CDR3 contains 11 residues. The CDR3 reads CAWSPLWGQYF. The CDR3 bases are TGTGCCTGGAGTCCCCTCTGGGGGCAGTATTTT.

This clonotype was counted a few times. J is TRBJ1-1 and V is TRBV7-9, with TRBD1 as a possible D gene (5 bases). The CDR3 runs to 17 residues. In germline, CDR1 is SEHNR, CDR2 FQNEAQ (reference sequence). The V end lost 5 bases, the J end lost 12 bases, and 31 bases lay between the germline ends. The DNA for the CDR3 is TGTGCCAGCAGCGAAAGAGGCCAGGGTGGATTGCTCGGTGGTCCTTTCTTT. Protein: CASSERGQGGLLGGPFF.

The table lists this clonotype with many counts. The V call is TRBV28, the J call TRBJ1-1, with TRBD1 as a possible D gene (5 bases). The V end was cut by 6 bases, the J end by 9 bases, with 11 bases between. This CDR3 is built from 11 residues. Germline values: CDR1 MDHEN, CDR2 SYDVKM. CDR3 bases: TGTGCCAGCAGAAACCCGGACAAAGCTTTCTTT. Amino acid sequence: CASRNPDKAFF.

CDR3 protein: CASSLVRGGRNEAFF. The CDR3 DNA reads as TGTGCCAGCAGCTTAGTTCGGGGGGGAAGGAATGAAGCTTTCTTT. The chain employs TRBV11-3 and TRBJ1-1; D possibly corresponds to TRBD1 (5 bases). The germline V and J ends were trimmed by 1 base and 7 bases, with 16 bases remaining between them. The CDR3 covers 15 residues. The germline V gene has CDR1 SGHNT and CDR2 YENEEA.

This chain joins TRBV12-5 and TRBJ2-5; 7 nucleotides match TRBD1. The V gene end was trimmed by 3 bases and the J gene end by 7 bases; junction bases not matched to a gene: 5. CDR1 is LGHNT, CDR2 FRNRAP, per germline. The CDR3 length is 13 residues. CDR3 bases: TGTGCTAGTGGTTTCGACAGGGTGGGGACCCAGTACTTC. Encoded protein: CASGFDRVGTQYF.

This clonotype has a count of ten or more. The rearrangement joins TRBV20-1 to TRBJ1-2, with D possibly TRBD1 on 6 matching bases. Trimming took 1 base from V and 1 from J, leaving 19 bases between them. CDR3 length equals 17 residues. The germline V gene has CDR1 DFQATT and CDR2 SNEGSKA (reference sequence). The CDR3 DNA is TGCAGTGCTAGAGGAATTCTGGTCGACAGGATTAACTATGGCTACACCTTC. Translation: CSARGILVDRINYGYTF.

This clonotype was counted at least ten times. The V call is TRBV11-2, the J call TRBJ2-7, with 10 bases fitting TRBD2. The trim removed 5 bases at V and 2 bases at J, leaving 6 bases unmatched. CDR1 SGHAT and CDR2 FQNNGV come from the germline V gene. This CDR3 region has 15 residues. The DNA of the CDR3 is TGTGCCAGCAGCCCAGGGACTAGCGAAACCTACGAGCAGTACTTC. This translates into CASSPGTSETYEQYF.